This T cell receptor (beta chain) was captured in a study of blood T cells in healthy people across ages. The ends were cut back, 0 bases at V and 8 bases at J, with 18 bases in the middle. This CDR3 comprises 16 residues. From germline, CDR1 is MGHRA and CDR2 YSYEKL. A second roughly 6 to 11 cycle PCR used barcoded and J-beta primers. TCRdb processed the 5' RACE reads anew with MiXCR; each CDR3 protein has one entry. This sample has approximately 940,000 distinct CDR3 sequences, with 48% found just once. This rearrangement joins TRBV4-1 to TRBJ2-3; D may be TRBD1 or TRBD2 (5 bases each). What was sequenced was blood. This receptor was taken from a man aged 30 to 39 in good health. The CDR3 coding sequence is TGCGCCAGCAGCCAAGACTTAAGAGGGGCCCTCAGTACGCAGTATTTT. Translating gives CASSQDLRGALSTQYF.